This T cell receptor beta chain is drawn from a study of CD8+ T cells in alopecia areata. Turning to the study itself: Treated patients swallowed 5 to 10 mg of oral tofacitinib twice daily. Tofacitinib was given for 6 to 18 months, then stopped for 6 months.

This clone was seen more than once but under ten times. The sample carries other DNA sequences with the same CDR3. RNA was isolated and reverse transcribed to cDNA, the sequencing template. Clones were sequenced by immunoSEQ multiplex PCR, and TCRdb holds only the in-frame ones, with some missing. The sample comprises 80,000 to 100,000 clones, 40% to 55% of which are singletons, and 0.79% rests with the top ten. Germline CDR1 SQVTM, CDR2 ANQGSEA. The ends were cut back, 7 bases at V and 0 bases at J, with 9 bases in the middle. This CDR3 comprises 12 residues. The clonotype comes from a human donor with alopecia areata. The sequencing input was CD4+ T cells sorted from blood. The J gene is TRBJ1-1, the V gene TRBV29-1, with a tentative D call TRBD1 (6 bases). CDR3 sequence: CSGGQMNTEAFF. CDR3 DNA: TGCAGCGGCGGACAGATGAACACTGAAGCTTTCTTT.